One T cell receptor (beta chain) is described in this entry. Antigen unknown. V dropped 6 bases and J dropped 4; count of bases not matched to a gene: 5. The CDR3 runs 14 residues. Germline V lookup: CDR1 SGHTA, CDR2 FQGNSA. As the sequencing template, cDNA was produced by extracting RNA and reverse transcribing it. Repertoires were generated with immunoSEQ multiplex PCR, while TCRdb's copy carries only in-frame clones and drops some. Found here are roughly 20,000 clones, less than 70% of them singletons; the top ten hold less than 5.5%. The data are from a study of CD8+ T cells in alopecia areata. General study results and limits: Normal-skin resident alphabeta T cells also appear among scalp sample sequences. The study found higher clonality in lesional than normal scalp, especially in alopecia totalis/universalis.

CD25+CD127- cells were obtained by sorting CD4+ cells, for about 5 patients. From alopecia areata patients, lesional scalp punch biopsies and peripheral blood were collected. Cell sorting on a FACSAria was used to separate CD4+ and CD8+ T cells from the PBMCs. This receptor was taken from a human donor with alopecia areata. The material sequenced was CD4+ Tregs sorted from blood. The genes are TRBV7-2 and TRBJ2-1; 8 bases are shared with TRBD2. DNA of the CDR3: TGTGCCAGCAGTATAGCGGGACTATACAATGAGCAGTTCTTC. Its translation is CASSIAGLYNEQFF.